This section outlines one TCR beta chain sequence together with its context. A much larger clone differs from this one at a single base, so this may be a read error. The same CDR3 can be traced to other DNA sequences in this sample. The data were obtained in a study of ipilimumab plus nivolumab after autologous stem cell transplantation. Generated by immunoSEQ multiplex PCR, the TCRdb table keeps only in-frame clones and is missing some. The table includes approximately 10,000 clones, 69% detected once. V gave up 1 base and J gave up 6 bases, with 9 bases separating them. Germline-derived CDR1 and CDR2 are SNHLY and FYNNEI. CDR3 length: 14 amino acids. Patients got ipilimumab 1 mg/kg beginning 14 to 28 days post-transplant.

The receptor was derived from a male donor with diffuse large B-cell lymphoma. The sample in question was PBMCs, obtained in a trial of ipilimumab plus nivolumab as post-transplant consolidation. The V call is TRBV2, the J call TRBJ2-2; possibly TRBD2 for D (6 bases). The CDR3 DNA sequence: TGTGCCAGCAGTGAAGGAACTAGCCCCGGGGAGCTGTTTTTT. Its protein product is CASSEGTSPGELFF.